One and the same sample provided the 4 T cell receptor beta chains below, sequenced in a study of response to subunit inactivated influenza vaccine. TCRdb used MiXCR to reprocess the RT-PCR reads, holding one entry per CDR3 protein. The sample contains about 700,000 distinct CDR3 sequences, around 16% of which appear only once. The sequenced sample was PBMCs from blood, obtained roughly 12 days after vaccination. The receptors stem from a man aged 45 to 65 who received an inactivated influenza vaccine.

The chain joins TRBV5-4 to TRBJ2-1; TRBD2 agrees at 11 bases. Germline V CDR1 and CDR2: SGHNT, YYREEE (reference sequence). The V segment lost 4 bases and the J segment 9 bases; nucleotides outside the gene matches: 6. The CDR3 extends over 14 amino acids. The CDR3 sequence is CASSIDSGGAEQFF. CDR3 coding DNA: TGTGCCAGCAGCATCGATAGCGGGGGGGCTGAGCAGTTCTTC.

The CDR3 here is CASTIDRGNYGYTF. In DNA form, the CDR3 reads TGTGCCAGCACCATAGACAGGGGGAACTATGGCTACACCTTC. The chain recombines TRBV28 with TRBJ1-2; 9 nucleotides align to TRBD1. Losses at the gene ends were 7 bases for V and 2 bases for J; bases not matched to a gene: 5. This CDR3 contains 14 residues. The germline CDR1 and CDR2 sequences are MDHEN and SYDVKM.

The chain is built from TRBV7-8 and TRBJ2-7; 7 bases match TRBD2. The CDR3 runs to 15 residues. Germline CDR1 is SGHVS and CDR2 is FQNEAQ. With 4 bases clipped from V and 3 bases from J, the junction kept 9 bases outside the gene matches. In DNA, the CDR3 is TGTGCCAGCAGCTCGCCATTTGGCGGGAGCTACGAGCAGTACTTC. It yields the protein CASSSPFGGSYEQYF. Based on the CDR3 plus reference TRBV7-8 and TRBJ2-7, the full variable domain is GAGVSQSPRYKVAKRGQDVALRCDPISGHVSLFWYQQALGQGPEFLTYFQNEAQLDKSGLPSDRFFAERPEGSVSTLKIQRTQQEDSAVYLCASSSPFGGSYEQYFGPGTRLTVT.

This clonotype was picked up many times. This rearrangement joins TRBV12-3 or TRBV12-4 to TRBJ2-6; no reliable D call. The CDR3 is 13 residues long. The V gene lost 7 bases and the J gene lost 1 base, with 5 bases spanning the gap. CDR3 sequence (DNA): TGTGCCAGCACCCAATCTGGGGCCAACGTCCTGACTTTC. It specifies CASTQSGANVLTF.